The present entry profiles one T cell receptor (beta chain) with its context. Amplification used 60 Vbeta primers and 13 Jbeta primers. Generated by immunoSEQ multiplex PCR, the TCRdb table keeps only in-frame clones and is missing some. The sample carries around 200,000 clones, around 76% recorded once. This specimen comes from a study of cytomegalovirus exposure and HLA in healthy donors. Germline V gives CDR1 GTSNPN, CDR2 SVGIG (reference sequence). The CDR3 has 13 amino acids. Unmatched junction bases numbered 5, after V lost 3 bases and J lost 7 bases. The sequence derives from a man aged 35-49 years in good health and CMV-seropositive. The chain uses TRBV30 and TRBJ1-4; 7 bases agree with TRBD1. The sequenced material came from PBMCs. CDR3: CAWSPGGGEKLFF. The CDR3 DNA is TGTGCCTGGAGCCCAGGGGGAGGTGAAAAACTGTTTTTT.